This T cell receptor (beta chain) was captured in a study of metastatic and nonmetastatic thyroid tumors. Study-wide findings and caveats: Compared with benign nodules, malignant thyroid tumors were reported to have significantly higher TCR beta diversity in both blood and tumor.

Original processing notes: CDR3 was compared across clinicopathological groups, and the resulting differences were used to build a distant-metastasis classifier for papillary thyroid cancer. TCRdb called clones again from the PCR reads with MiXCR. TCRdb's processing, not the authors', yielded these V and J calls. The repertoire includes tens of thousands of clones, roughly 16% of them detected once, and almost 9.5% sits in the top ten. From germline, CDR1 is MNHNY and CDR2 SVGAGI (reference sequence). V lost 2 bases, J lost 5 bases, and 13 bases lay in between. This CDR3 has 15 residues. Thyroid surgery took place with no prior treatment in any patient. The table lists this clone with many counts. Its antigen is undetermined.

The sequence was collected from a male donor with papillary thyroid cancer or a benign thyroid nodule (not recorded which). Some clones in this sample may be carry-over from other donors' samples. The chain couples TRBV6-6 to TRBJ1-5, with D unresolved. Sample: blood. CDR3: CASSYASGEYQPQHF. The CDR3 nucleotides read TGTGCCAGCAGTTACGCTAGCGGGGAGTATCAGCCCCAGCATTTT.